Listed below are T cell receptor beta chains from one sample, sequenced in a study of shared clonotypes between healthy human individuals. Sequencing used immunoSEQ multiplex PCR; TCRdb keeps in-frame clones, though not all of them. This sample has roughly 1 million clones, with approximately 80% found just once. The specimen sequenced was memory CD4+ T cells from PBMCs. These receptors were collected from a man between 18 and 29 years old in good health. Some clones in this sample may be carry-over from other donors' samples. CDR3s include the opening cysteine and the closing phenylalanine or tryptophan. Fields, in order: J gene, V gene, clone size, D gene, CDR3 protein, CDR3 DNA. D genes are given only for firm matches. Not every row has a clone size; where given, it reads once, few, many or a size class.

J gene: TRBJ1-2
V gene: TRBV6-5
clone size: -
D gene: -
CDR3 protein: CASSATRGHNYGYTF
CDR3 DNA: TGTGCCAGCAGTGCAACCAGGGGACATAACTATGGCTACACCTTC

J gene: TRBJ2-7
V gene: TRBV6-1
clone size: many
D gene: TRBD1
CDR3 protein: CASSDPGQGRTYEQYF
CDR3 DNA: TGTGCCAGCAGTGACCCGGGACAGGGAAGAACCTACGAGCAGTACTTC

J gene: TRBJ2-5
V gene: TRBV18
clone size: -
D gene: TRBD1
CDR3 protein: CASSPPVRDSQETQYF
CDR3 DNA: TGTGCCAGCTCACCACCGGTGAGGGACAGCCAAGAGACCCAGTACTTC

J gene: TRBJ1-1
V gene: TRBV21-1
clone size: once
D gene: -
CDR3 protein: CASSKGASAQNLNTEAFF
CDR3 DNA: TGTGCCAGCAGCAAAGGGGCGTCAGCCCAAAACCTGAACACTGAAGCTTTCTTT

J gene: TRBJ1-1
V gene: TRBV28
clone size: -
D gene: -
CDR3 protein: CASRAFYRVGEAFF
CDR3 DNA: TGTGCCAGCAGAGCATTCTATCGGGTTGGTGAAGCTTTCTTT

J gene: TRBJ1-3
V gene: TRBV19
clone size: -
D gene: -
CDR3 protein: CASSFTASTIYF
CDR3 DNA: TGTGCCAGTAGCTTTACAGCTTCCACCATATATTTT

J gene: TRBJ1-1
V gene: TRBV6-4
clone size: -
D gene: TRBD1
CDR3 protein: CASSDTGQGRTFF
CDR3 DNA: TGTGCCAGCAGTGACACGGGACAGGGCCGGACTTTCTTT

J gene: TRBJ1-2
V gene: TRBV15
clone size: few
D gene: -
CDR3 protein: CATSETGNYGYTF
CDR3 DNA: TGTGCCACCAGCGAGACGGGAAACTATGGCTACACCTTC

J gene: TRBJ2-5
V gene: TRBV28
clone size: -
D gene: -
CDR3 protein: CASSFGPQTQYF
CDR3 DNA: TGTGCCAGCAGTTTCGGGCCGCAGACCCAGTACTTC

J gene: TRBJ2-4
V gene: TRBV11-3
clone size: -
D gene: TRBD2
CDR3 protein: CASSSNYGLAGLAKNIQYF
CDR3 DNA: TGTGCCAGCAGCTCAAACTATGGACTAGCGGGGCTAGCCAAAAACATTCAGTACTTC

J gene: TRBJ2-1
V gene: TRBV19
clone size: -
D gene: -
CDR3 protein: CASSTRTQSRYNEQFF
CDR3 DNA: TGTGCCAGTAGTACCCGGACTCAAAGTAGGTACAATGAGCAGTTCTTC

J gene: TRBJ1-6
V gene: TRBV5-6
clone size: -
D gene: TRBD1
CDR3 protein: CASSTGQDSPLHF
CDR3 DNA: TGTGCCAGCAGCACGGGACAGGATTCACCCCTCCACTTT

J gene: TRBJ1-1
V gene: TRBV7-9
clone size: -
D gene: -
CDR3 protein: CASSMGRNTEAFF
CDR3 DNA: TGTGCCAGCAGCATGGGACGAAACACTGAAGCTTTCTTT

J gene: TRBJ1-2
V gene: TRBV28
clone size: -
D gene: TRBD1
CDR3 protein: CASRTSPGQAYGYTF
CDR3 DNA: TGTGCCAGCAGAACTTCACCGGGACAGGCTTATGGCTACACCTTC

J gene: TRBJ1-2
V gene: TRBV5-5
clone size: -
D gene: -
CDR3 protein: CASSLAGRGLGYTF
CDR3 DNA: TGTGCCAGCAGCTTGGCCGGTAGAGGGCTGGGCTACACCTTC

J gene: TRBJ2-7
V gene: TRBV2
clone size: few
D gene: TRBD1
CDR3 protein: CASTQTTGDDLYEQYF
CDR3 DNA: TGTGCCAGCACCCAGACGACAGGGGACGACCTCTACGAGCAGTACTTC

J gene: TRBJ1-5
V gene: TRBV27
clone size: few
D gene: -
CDR3 protein: CASSPSGTNFQPQHF
CDR3 DNA: TGTGCCAGCAGTCCCTCCGGGACGAATTTTCAGCCCCAGCATTTT

J gene: TRBJ2-5
V gene: TRBV27
clone size: -
D gene: -
CDR3 protein: CASSLDSLTQETQYF
CDR3 DNA: TGTGCCAGCAGTTTAGATAGTCTGACCCAAGAGACCCAGTACTTC

J gene: TRBJ2-2
V gene: TRBV6-1
clone size: -
D gene: TRBD2
CDR3 protein: CASSESGGANTGELFF
CDR3 DNA: TGTGCCAGCAGTGAAAGCGGGGGCGCGAACACCGGGGAGCTGTTTTTT

J gene: TRBJ2-5
V gene: TRBV5-1
clone size: -
D gene: TRBD2
CDR3 protein: CASSRTSGQETQYF
CDR3 DNA: TGCGCCAGCAGCCGGACTAGCGGCCAAGAGACCCAGTACTTC

J gene: TRBJ2-2
V gene: TRBV5-1
clone size: -
D gene: -
CDR3 protein: CASSLVGAGTNTGELFF
CDR3 DNA: TGCGCCAGCAGCTTGGTAGGGGCGGGAACCAACACCGGGGAGCTGTTTTTT

J gene: TRBJ2-1
V gene: TRBV2
clone size: many
D gene: -
CDR3 protein: CASETSGSNEQFF
CDR3 DNA: TGTGCCAGCGAGACTAGTGGTTCCAATGAGCAGTTCTTC

J gene: TRBJ1-3
V gene: TRBV30
clone size: few
D gene: -
CDR3 protein: CAWSQGFSGNTIYF
CDR3 DNA: TGTGCCTGGAGCCAGGGTTTCTCTGGAAACACCATATATTTT

J gene: TRBJ1-2
V gene: TRBV30
clone size: -
D gene: -
CDR3 protein: CAWEDKAYGYTF
CDR3 DNA: TGTGCCTGGGAAGACAAAGCCTATGGCTACACCTTC

J gene: TRBJ1-5
V gene: TRBV4-1
clone size: -
D gene: -
CDR3 protein: CASSPDANQPQHF
CDR3 DNA: TGCGCCAGCAGCCCCGACGCGAATCAGCCCCAGCATTTT

J gene: TRBJ2-5
V gene: TRBV10-3
clone size: -
D gene: TRBD2
CDR3 protein: CAISDPGTRRETQYF
CDR3 DNA: TGTGCCATCAGTGACCCCGGGACTAGAAGGGAGACCCAGTACTTC

J gene: TRBJ1-4
V gene: TRBV5-6
clone size: -
D gene: -
CDR3 protein: CASSKMTRPEKLFF
CDR3 DNA: TGTGCCAGCAGCAAGATGACTCGACCTGAAAAACTGTTTTTT

J gene: TRBJ2-3
V gene: TRBV5-8
clone size: -
D gene: -
CDR3 protein: CASSLYGGGISTDTQYF
CDR3 DNA: TGTGCCAGCAGCTTGTATGGCGGGGGCATCAGCACAGATACGCAGTATTTT

J gene: TRBJ2-1
V gene: TRBV28
clone size: -
D gene: -
CDR3 protein: CASSLQYNEQFF
CDR3 DNA: TGTGCCAGCAGTCTCCAGTACAATGAGCAGTTCTTC

J gene: TRBJ2-1
V gene: TRBV7-2
clone size: -
D gene: -
CDR3 protein: CASSFTGEQFF
CDR3 DNA: TGTGCCAGCAGCTTTACCGGTGAGCAGTTCTTC

J gene: TRBJ2-7
V gene: TRBV29-1
clone size: -
D gene: -
CDR3 protein: CSVAPQVGGSYEQYF
CDR3 DNA: TGCAGCGTTGCCCCACAGGTTGGGGGCTCCTACGAGCAGTACTTC

J gene: TRBJ1-2
V gene: TRBV18
clone size: -
D gene: -
CDR3 protein: CASSPQKARDYGYTF
CDR3 DNA: TGTGCCAGCTCACCACAGAAGGCCAGGGACTATGGCTACACCTTC

J gene: TRBJ2-2
V gene: TRBV18
clone size: -
D gene: TRBD1
CDR3 protein: CATSRDRGPTGELFF
CDR3 DNA: TGTGCCACCTCGAGGGACAGGGGGCCCACCGGGGAGCTGTTTTTT

J gene: TRBJ2-2
V gene: TRBV7-8
clone size: -
D gene: -
CDR3 protein: CASSERLDVMTALGGELFF
CDR3 DNA: TGTGCCAGCAGCGAAAGGTTGGACGTAATGACAGCTCTTGGCGGGGAGCTGTTTTTT

J gene: TRBJ1-2
V gene: TRBV9
clone size: -
D gene: -
CDR3 protein: CASSQTPGYGYGYTF
CDR3 DNA: TGTGCCAGCAGCCAAACGCCGGGGTACGGCTATGGCTACACCTTC

J gene: TRBJ2-1
V gene: TRBV27
clone size: -
D gene: TRBD2
CDR3 protein: CASSLRGGSSYNEQFF
CDR3 DNA: TGTGCCAGCAGTTTACGAGGCGGGAGCTCCTACAATGAGCAGTTCTTC

J gene: TRBJ2-7
V gene: TRBV9
clone size: -
D gene: TRBD1
CDR3 protein: CASSVGDSDPSGLYEQYF
CDR3 DNA: TGTGCCAGCAGCGTAGGGGACAGCGATCCATCGGGGCTCTACGAGCAGTACTTC

J gene: TRBJ2-1
V gene: TRBV28
clone size: -
D gene: -
CDR3 protein: CASSLAVYRGTFF
CDR3 DNA: TGTGCCAGCAGTCTGGCCGTCTACCGGGGGACGTTCTTC

J gene: TRBJ2-3
V gene: TRBV6-6
clone size: -
D gene: -
CDR3 protein: CASRSSLATTDTQYF
CDR3 DNA: TGTGCCAGCAGGTCTTCGCTGGCAACCACAGATACGCAGTATTTT

J gene: TRBJ2-6
V gene: TRBV9
clone size: few
D gene: -
CDR3 protein: CASSAVISGANVLTF
CDR3 DNA: TGTGCCAGCAGCGCCGTAATCTCTGGGGCCAACGTCCTGACTTTC

J gene: TRBJ1-2
V gene: TRBV15
clone size: once
D gene: -
CDR3 protein: CATSRGWDGYTF
CDR3 DNA: TGTGCCACCAGCAGAGGCTGGGATGGCTACACCTTC

J gene: TRBJ2-5
V gene: TRBV6-5
clone size: -
D gene: TRBD1
CDR3 protein: CASSLGTGRETQYF
CDR3 DNA: TGTGCCAGCAGTCTCGGGACAGGGAGAGAGACCCAGTACTTC

J gene: TRBJ2-3
V gene: TRBV9
clone size: -
D gene: -
CDR3 protein: CASSVETSTDTQYF
CDR3 DNA: TGTGCCAGCAGCGTAGAGACTAGCACAGATACGCAGTATTTT

J gene: TRBJ2-1
V gene: TRBV5-1
clone size: few
D gene: TRBD2
CDR3 protein: CASSLGSSGRAEQFF
CDR3 DNA: TGCGCCAGCAGCTTAGGTTCTAGCGGGAGGGCCGAGCAGTTCTTC

J gene: TRBJ1-2
V gene: TRBV29-1
clone size: -
D gene: TRBD1
CDR3 protein: CSAAGQNYGYTF
CDR3 DNA: TGCAGCGCTGCGGGACAGAACTATGGCTACACCTTC

J gene: TRBJ2-1
V gene: TRBV4-2
clone size: many
D gene: -
CDR3 protein: CASSQDGGDSEQFF
CDR3 DNA: TGTGCCAGCAGCCAAGATGGGGGGGACAGTGAGCAGTTCTTC

J gene: TRBJ1-2
V gene: TRBV15
clone size: -
D gene: -
CDR3 protein: CATSREQGGYTF
CDR3 DNA: TGTGCCACCAGCAGAGAGCAGGGGGGCTACACCTTC

J gene: TRBJ2-2
V gene: TRBV30
clone size: -
D gene: -
CDR3 protein: CAWSVGPYTGELFF
CDR3 DNA: TGTGCCTGGAGTGTAGGGCCATACACCGGGGAGCTGTTTTTT

J gene: TRBJ2-7
V gene: TRBV7-2
clone size: -
D gene: -
CDR3 protein: CASSPGLANVYGQYF
CDR3 DNA: TGTGCCAGCAGCCCTGGATTAGCGAATGTTTACGGGCAGTACTTC

J gene: TRBJ1-1
V gene: TRBV5-6
clone size: -
D gene: TRBD1
CDR3 protein: CASSSLGGMNTEAFF
CDR3 DNA: TGTGCCAGCAGCTCCCTAGGGGGCATGAACACTGAAGCTTTCTTT

J gene: TRBJ2-7
V gene: TRBV18
clone size: -
D gene: -
CDR3 protein: CASSPRQGNEEQYF
CDR3 DNA: TGTGCCAGCTCACCGCGGCAGGGTAATGAAGAGCAGTACTTC

J gene: TRBJ2-1
V gene: TRBV11-1
clone size: -
D gene: TRBD2
CDR3 protein: CASSLSTSGTSREQFF
CDR3 DNA: TGTGCCAGCAGCTTAAGTACTAGCGGGACCTCCAGAGAGCAGTTCTTC

J gene: TRBJ2-5
V gene: TRBV29-1
clone size: few
D gene: -
CDR3 protein: CGGLESGETQYF
CDR3 DNA: TGCGGCGGACTTGAATCGGGAGAGACCCAGTACTTC

J gene: TRBJ1-1
V gene: TRBV10-1
clone size: -
D gene: -
CDR3 protein: CASKNRVGDTEAFF
CDR3 DNA: TGCGCCAGCAAGAACAGGGTCGGGGACACTGAAGCTTTCTTT

J gene: TRBJ2-3
V gene: TRBV15
clone size: -
D gene: -
CDR3 protein: CATSRGATDTQYF
CDR3 DNA: TGTGCCACCAGCAGAGGTGCCACAGATACGCAGTATTTT

J gene: TRBJ1-1
V gene: TRBV19
clone size: few
D gene: TRBD1
CDR3 protein: CASIDRGPFEAFF
CDR3 DNA: TGTGCCAGCATCGACAGGGGTCCCTTTGAAGCTTTCTTT

J gene: TRBJ1-1
V gene: TRBV7-9
clone size: few
D gene: -
CDR3 protein: CASSFFGEAFF
CDR3 DNA: TGTGCCAGCAGCTTCTTTGGTGAAGCTTTCTTT